This TCR beta chain originates from a study of technical replicates of blood from a handful of donors. TCRdb's copy holds only in-frame clones and misses some; the assay was immunoSEQ multiplex PCR. In the table there are fewer than 60,000 clones, around nine tenths of which are singletons. Material: PBMCs. The source of this sequence is a human donor in good health. Some clones in this sample may be carry-over from other donors' samples.

CDR3 bases: TGTGCCAGCAGCCCTCTGGGGACAGGGGACTATGGCTACACCTTC. The encoded protein is CASSPLGTGDYGYTF. The chain recombines TRBV5-6 with TRBJ1-2; 10 bases are a match to TRBD1. Germline CDR1 reads SGHDT; CDR2 reads YYEEEE. The CDR3 is 15 residues long. V shed 4 bases and J 3 bases; nucleotides not matched to a gene: 6. The variable domain in full, completed from reference TRBV5-6 and TRBJ1-2, reads DAGVTQSPTHLIKTRGQQVTLRCSPKSGHDTVSWYQQALGQGPQFIFQYYEEEERQRGNFPDRFSGHQFPNYSSELNVNALLLGDSALYLCASSPLGTGDYGYTFGSGTRLTVV.